One sample yielded the 30 T cell receptor beta chains listed below, sequenced in a study of tissue T cells after allogeneic stem cell transplantation. The protocol was immunoSEQ multiplex PCR, while the TCRdb copy is restricted to in-frame clones and leaves out a portion. The profile shows more than 40,000 clones, about three quarters of them singletons. Sequenced material: sorted cells pooled from one or two spleens. The receptors shown here come from a pool of C57BL/6 mice in good health.

A word on this clone: Gene and germline names: mouse. The read gets to within 1 residue of the CDR3 end, and the germline J gene fills in the rest. The sample contains more than one DNA sequence encoding this CDR3. The chain is built from TRBV13-2 and TRBJ2-5; D may be TRBD1 or TRBD2 (5 bases each). The CDR3 sequence is 14 residues long. CDR1 and CDR2 from the germline V gene are NNHNN and SYGAGS (reference sequence). The V gene lost 0 bases and the J gene lost 0 bases, with 5 bases spanning the gap. Here the CDR3 reads CASGDGGNQDTQYF. The DNA read from the CDR3 is TGTGCCAGCGGTGATGGGGGGAACCAAGACACCCAGTAC.

A note on this clone: Any gene name here is a mouse gene name. The read terminates 1 residue ahead of where the CDR3 ends, so the germline J gene completes it. This chain links TRBV3 with TRBJ1-1; weak D call: TRBD1 (6 bases). CDR1 SNHLY and CDR2 FYNGKV come from the germline V gene (reference sequence). The CDR3 contains 13 residues. V lost 6 bases and J lost 1, with 9 bases in between. This CDR3 is CASREDRNTEVFF. Incomplete CDR3 DNA: TGTGCCAGCAGAGAGGACAGAAACACAGAAGTCTTC.

Remarks on this clone: The gene symbols are mouse symbols. The read is 1 residue too short to cover the CDR3 end, so that end is filled in from the germline J gene. The genes are TRBV5 and TRBJ2-5; 8 nucleotides match TRBD1. J was trimmed by 0 bases and V by 3 bases; bases with no gene match: 2. The CDR3 spans 15 residues. Germline V gene lookup returns CDR1 LGHNA and CDR2 YNLKQL (reference sequence). The CDR3 spells CASSQGTGNQDTQYF. The sequenced CDR3 bases are TGTGCCAGCAGCCAGGGGACAGGTAACCAAGACACCCAGTAC.

Comment on this clone: Germline and genes: mouse. The read terminates 1 residue before the CDR3 end, so the remaining end is supplied by the germline J gene. The rearrangement joins TRBV19 to TRBJ1-6; no firm D call. TRBJ1-6 qualifies as an ORF whose function is uncertain. Trimming took 2 bases from V and 6 from J, leaving 3 bases between them. The CDR3 spans 12 residues. Germline assignment: CDR1 FNHDT and CDR2 SITEND (reference sequence). The sequenced part of the CDR3 DNA is TGTGCCAGCAGTATCCCTAATTCGCCCCTCTAC. This encodes CASSIPNSPLY. The entire CDR3 reads CASSIPNSPLYF.

Only a few counts were recorded for this clone. Mouse gene names apply. The read finishes 1 residue shy of the CDR3 end, and the germline J gene is used to complete it. The same CDR3 can be traced to other DNA sequences in this sample. The chain employs TRBV2 and TRBJ1-3, with TRBD1 matching over 7 bases. This CDR3 is 15 amino acids long. CDR1 LGHNA and CDR2 YSYQKL come from the germline V gene. The V segment lost 3 bases and the J segment 0 bases; nucleotides outside the gene matches: 2. This CDR3 reads CASSQTGNSGNTLYF. CDR3 DNA (partial): TGTGCCAGCAGCCAGACAGGGAATTCTGGAAATACGCTCTAT. The variable domain in full, with the rest retrieved from reference TRBV2 and TRBJ1-3, is DPKIIQKPKYLVAVTGSEKILICEQYLGHNAMYWYRQSAKKPLEFMFSYSYQKLMDNQTASSRFQPQSSKKNHLDLQITALKPDDSATYFCASSQTGNSGNTLYFGEGSRLIVV.

Regarding this clone: The gene names given are mouse names. The CDR3 end is not reached by the read, which stops 1 residue before it; the germline J gene fills it in. This chain joins TRBV19 and TRBJ1-3; 7 positions agree with TRBD1. The CDR3 extends over 14 amino acids. In germline, CDR1 is FNHDT, CDR2 SITEND (reference sequence). V shed 5 bases, J shed 1 base, and the junction held 3 bases outside the gene matches. The CDR3 reads CASRTQGSGNTLYF. CDR3 DNA, as far as it was read: TGTGCCAGCAGGACACAGGGGTCTGGAAATACGCTCTAT.

A word on this clone: Gene names refer to mouse genes. The read ends 1 residue early relative to the CDR3; the germline J gene fills the gap. V usage is TRBV5 and J usage is TRBJ1-6, with 9 positions matching TRBD1. TRBJ1-6 is reported as an ORF; its role is uncertain. Germline trimming cut 2 bases from V and 6 bases from J; bases unmatched to any gene: 5. Germline V CDR1 and CDR2: LGHNA, YNLKQL (reference sequence). The CDR3 sequence is 16 residues long. CDR3 DNA, as far as it was read: TGTGCCAGCAGCCAAACGGGACAGGGTGGTAATTCGCCCCTCTAC. Its translation: CASSQTGQGGNSPLY. The complete CDR3 reads CASSQTGQGGNSPLYF.

A note on this clone: Germline and genes here are mouse. The read stops 1 residue short of the end of the CDR3; the missing end is completed from the germline J gene. V is TRBV13-3 and J is TRBJ1-1, with 7 bases identical to TRBD1. This CDR3 contains 14 residues. The junction had 2 bases not matched to a gene; V was cut back by 3 bases and J by 0 bases. CDR1 is NNHDY, CDR2 SYVADS, per germline. The part of the CDR3 DNA that was read is TGTGCCAGCAGTGCCGGGACAGCAAACACAGAAGTCTTC. Translation: CASSAGTANTEVF. The whole CDR3 protein is CASSAGTANTEVFF.

Comment on this clone: All gene names here are mouse names. The read ends 1 residue early relative to the CDR3; the germline J gene fills the gap. This sequence joins TRBV19 and TRBJ2-4; TRBD2 aligns across 10 bases. The CDR3 has 16 amino acids. J was trimmed by 0 bases and V by 6 bases; bases with no gene match: 7. The germline CDR1 and CDR2 sequences are FNHDT and SITEND (reference sequence). The CDR3 sequence is CASTPGLGSSQNTLYF. CDR3 DNA (partial): TGTGCCAGCACCCCGGGACTGGGGTCTAGTCAAAACACCTTGTAC.

As for this clone: Genes here carry mouse names. The read terminates 1 residue ahead of where the CDR3 ends, so the germline J gene completes it. This sample includes further DNA sequences coding for the same CDR3. The chain has TRBV13-2 and TRBJ2-1; D unresolved. Germline V gene sequence: CDR1 NNHNN, CDR2 SYGAGS (reference sequence). This CDR3 has 10 residues. The V and J ends lost 3 bases and 6 bases respectively, with 1 base between them. Partial CDR3 DNA: TGTGCCAGCGGTGGTGCTGAGCAGTTC. The encoded protein is CASGGAEQF. The full CDR3 sequence reads CASGGAEQFF.

As regards this clone: These gene names are mouse names. The read ends 1 residue early relative to the CDR3; the germline J gene fills the gap. The genes are TRBV5 and TRBJ2-1; D perhaps matches TRBD2 (7 bases). The germline gives CDR1 LGHNA, CDR2 YNLKQL (reference sequence). The CDR3 sequence is 16 residues long. Trimming left V 0 bases short and J 2 bases short, with 11 bases between. The sequenced CDR3 bases are TGTGCCAGCAGCCAAGACCGGGGGGCGGACTATGCTGAGCAGTTC. As protein: CASSQDRGADYAEQF. The complete CDR3 protein is CASSQDRGADYAEQFF.

Remarks on this clone: Gene names denote mouse genes. The read halts 1 residue ahead of the CDR3 end, with the missing end drawn from the germline J gene. The chain carries TRBV20 and TRBJ1-2; D remains unclear. This CDR3 comprises 11 residues. CDR1 and CDR2 from the germline V gene are GFQATS and STVNSAI. Trimming pared 4 bases from V and 0 bases from J, leaving 3 bases between. The DNA read from the CDR3 is TGTGGTGCTACATCAAACTCCGACTACACC. Translated: CGATSNSDYT. The full-length CDR3 reads as CGATSNSDYTF.

About this clone itself: Gene names follow the mouse nomenclature. CDR3 bases read: TGTGCTAGCAGTTTCGGACAGAACGAAAGATTATTT. This gives the protein CASSFGQNERLF. The full CDR3 reads CASSFGQNERLFF. This chain uses TRBV29 with TRBJ1-4; D perhaps matches TRBD1 (6 bases). Read sequence stops 1 residue before the CDR3 end, and the germline J gene provides the missing end. V was cut by 3 bases and J by 5 bases, with 7 bases left in between. Looked up from germline, CDR1 is MSHET and CDR2 is SYDVDS. The CDR3 covers 13 residues.

As for this clone: Genes here carry mouse names. The read terminates 1 residue ahead of where the CDR3 ends, so the germline J gene completes it. This chain connects TRBV4 to TRBJ2-5; weak D call: TRBD2 (6 bases). The V end lost 6 bases, the J end lost 0 bases, and 10 bases lay between the germline ends. CDR1 is LGHDT, CDR2 YNNKQL, per germline (reference sequence). The CDR3 has 14 residues. The CDR3 DNA, read in part, is TGTGCCAGCAGTCCACTGGGAAACCAAGACACCCAGTAC. Translated: CASSPLGNQDTQY. The complete CDR3 protein is CASSPLGNQDTQYF.

This clone appeared a few times. The genes are named according to mouse. Read sequence stops 1 residue before the CDR3 end, and the germline J gene provides the missing end. V is TRBV13-2 and J is TRBJ1-4, with TRBD1 identical over 10 bases. The V gene end was trimmed by 6 bases and the J gene end by 5 bases; junction bases not matched to a gene: 1. Germline V lookup: CDR1 NNHNN, CDR2 SYGAGS (reference sequence). CDR3 length: 13 amino acids. CDR3 DNA (partial): TGTGCCAGCGCGGGACAGGGGAACGAAAGATTATTT. Translation gives CASAGQGNERLF. From start to end, the CDR3 is CASAGQGNERLFF.

Regarding this clone: Any gene name here is a mouse gene name. The observed sequence ends 1 residue before the CDR3 terminus, with the missing tail filled in from the germline J gene. The same CDR3 arises from other DNA sequences in this sample as well. The chain uses TRBV13-2 and TRBJ2-7; D gene uncertain. The CDR3 spans 11 residues. Trimming cost V 0 bases and J 4 bases, with 2 bases left between them. Germline V gene data show CDR1 as NNHNN and CDR2 as SYGAGS (reference sequence). The CDR3 sequence: CASGDVYEQYF. The covered CDR3 bases are TGTGCCAGCGGTGATGTATATGAACAGTAC.

This clone occurred a few times. Genes here carry mouse names. The CDR3 end falls 1 residue outside the read, so it is completed with the germline J gene. The V and J genes are TRBV17 and TRBJ2-2; D gene unclear. V was pared by 5 bases and J by 2 bases, with 6 bases between. The germline gives CDR1 MNHDT, CDR2 YYDKIL. The length of the CDR3 is 13 residues. The CDR3 spells CASSLLNTGQLYF. The part of the CDR3 DNA that was read is TGTGCTAGCAGTTTACTGAACACCGGGCAGCTCTAC.

A word on this clone: Here the gene names and germline are mouse. The CDR3 extends 1 residue past the end of the read, so its final part is completed from the germline J gene. V is TRBV19 and J is TRBJ2-2; 12 bases map to TRBD2. The CDR3 consists of 16 residues. Germline loops: CDR1 FNHDT, CDR2 SITEND (reference sequence). J gave up 6 bases and V 1 base, and 4 bases lay outside the gene matches. CDR3 amino acids: CASSIQTGGAAGQLYF. CDR3 bases read: TGTGCCAGCAGTATACAGACTGGGGGGGCCGCCGGGCAGCTCTAC. Combining the CDR3 with reference TRBV19 and TRBJ2-2 gives the whole variable domain GGIITQTPKFLIGQEGQKLTLKCQQNFNHDTMYWYRQDSGKGLRLIYYSITENDLQKGDLSEGYDASREKKSSFSLTVTSAQKNEMAVFLCASSIQTGGAAGQLYFGEGSKLTVL.

Worth noting for this clone: Genes here carry mouse names. The CDR3 extends 1 residue past the end of the read, so its final part is completed from the germline J gene. V gene TRBV26 combines with J gene TRBJ2-4; the D gene could be TRBD1 or TRBD2 (5 bases each). The CDR3 runs to 15 residues. CDR1 is KGHPV and CDR2 is FQNQEV in the germline V gene (reference sequence). Trimming pared 0 bases from V and 1 base from J, leaving 8 bases between. CDR3 amino acids: CASSLSGQGQNTLYF. CDR3 DNA (partial): TGTGCCAGCAGTCTGTCGGGGCAGGGTCAAAACACCTTGTAC.

The count of this clone is one. Germline and genes: mouse. The read ends 1 residue shy of where the CDR3 ends; the end is completed using the germline J gene. The V and J genes are TRBV13-2 and TRBJ1-4; D may be TRBD1 (6 bases). The CDR3 has 14 amino acids. V lost 3 bases, J lost 3 bases, and 9 bases lay in between. Germline CDR1 is NNHNN and CDR2 is SYGAGS (reference sequence). CDR3 bases read: TGTGCCAGCGGTGGGGGACAAACCAACGAAAGATTATTT. Its translation is CASGGGQTNERLF. The full CDR3 protein is CASGGGQTNERLFF.

This clone was detected a few times. The gene names here belong to mouse. The read terminates 1 residue ahead of where the CDR3 ends, so the germline J gene completes it. The chain recombines TRBV3 with TRBJ1-3; TRBD1 matches 8 bases. CDR3 size: 16 residues. The germline V gene encodes CDR1 SNHLY and CDR2 FYNGKV (reference sequence). V was pared by 1 base and J by 2 bases, with 4 bases of the junction left unmatched. The CDR3 bases that were read are TGTGCCAGCAGCTTAGGGGCAGGGGGCGCTGGAAATACGCTCTAT. Its translation: CASSLGAGGAGNTLY. Given in full, the CDR3 is CASSLGAGGAGNTLYF.

Notes on this clone: Mouse gene names apply. The CDR3 goes on 1 residue after the read ends, and that part is filled in from the germline J gene. The chain employs TRBV5 and TRBJ1-1, with 9 positions matching TRBD1. Germline trimming cut 0 bases from V and 5 bases from J; bases unmatched to any gene: 7. Per the germline V gene, CDR1 is LGHNA and CDR2 is YNLKQL (reference sequence). The CDR3 consists of 16 residues. The chain's CDR3 is CASSQERGQGRTEVFF. Partial CDR3 DNA: TGTGCCAGCAGCCAAGAGCGTGGACAGGGGAGGACAGAAGTCTTC.

This clone was detected a few times. Gene names and germline refer to mouse. Sequencing ends 1 residue short of the CDR3 end; the germline J gene provides the rest. The chain has TRBV5 and TRBJ1-3; D is undetermined. V lost 0 bases and J 4 bases, leaving 7 bases between the germline ends. The CDR3 is 14 residues long. Germline CDR1 is LGHNA and CDR2 is YNLKQL (reference sequence). This chain's CDR3 is CASSQDRQGNTLYF. CDR3 DNA, as far as it was read: TGTGCCAGCAGCCAAGATCGCCAGGGAAATACGCTCTAT.

With respect to this clone: The genes are named according to mouse. The read gets to within 1 residue of the CDR3 end, and the germline J gene fills in the rest. V and J are TRBV13-3 and TRBJ2-4, with D unresolved. Trimming took off 0 bases at V and 5 bases at J, with 7 bases between the two ends. This CDR3 is 13 amino acids long. Germline V gene data show CDR1 as NNHDY and CDR2 as SYVADS. The CDR3 sequence: CASSDATLNTLYF. The CDR3 bases that were read are TGTGCCAGCAGTGATGCGACACTAAACACCTTGTAC.

About this clone itself: Gene names and germline refer to mouse. CDR3 in amino acids: CASSLLRASNERLFF. CDR3 DNA (partial): TGTGCTAGCAGTTTACTCAGGGCGTCCAACGAAAGATTATTT. The V gene is TRBV29, the J gene TRBJ1-4, with D perhaps matching TRBD1 (5 bases). The CDR3 goes on 1 residue after the read ends, and that part is filled in from the germline J gene. V was trimmed by 2 bases and J by 2 bases, leaving 9 bases between them. This CDR3 spans 15 amino acids. Germline V gives CDR1 MSHET, CDR2 SYDVDS.

Note on this clone: Gene names are mouse gene names. The sequence runs out 1 residue before the end of the CDR3; the remainder is reconstructed from the germline J gene. J is TRBJ2-5 and V is TRBV17; weak D call: TRBD2 (6 bases). V lost 1 base, J lost 1 base, and 6 bases lay in between. Germline V gives CDR1 MNHDT, CDR2 YYDKIL. There are 14 residues in the CDR3. The CDR3: CASSRAGDQDTQYF. The sequenced part of the CDR3 DNA is TGTGCTAGCAGTAGAGCTGGGGACCAAGACACCCAGTAC.

A remark on this clone: Any gene name here is a mouse gene name. The CDR3 is cut off 1 residue early in the read; its end comes from the germline J gene. The gene calls are TRBV19 and TRBJ2-5; the match to TRBD2 covers 8 bases. Losses at the gene ends were 1 base for V and 0 bases for J; bases not matched to a gene: 1. The germline gives CDR1 FNHDT, CDR2 SITEND (reference sequence). CDR3 size: 15 residues. The sequenced CDR3 bases are TGTGCCAGCAGTATATGGGGGGGGAACCAAGACACCCAGTAC. Its translation is CASSIWGGNQDTQY. Given in full, the CDR3 is CASSIWGGNQDTQYF.

As regards this clone: Here the gene names and germline are mouse. The read finishes 1 residue shy of the CDR3 end, and the germline J gene is used to complete it. J is TRBJ1-5 and V is TRBV29; TRBD1 agrees at 8 bases. Germline trimming cut 4 bases from V and 3 bases from J; bases unmatched to any gene: 8. CDR1 MSHET and CDR2 SYDVDS come from the germline V gene. The CDR3 loop spans 16 amino acids. CDR3 bases read: TGTGCTAGCAGTTCCTACAGGGGGAGAGGCAACCAGGCTCCGCTT. This encodes CASSSYRGRGNQAPL. The whole CDR3 reads CASSSYRGRGNQAPLF.

Points on this clone: Gene names refer to mouse genes. The missing CDR3 end, 1 residue past where the read stops, is filled in from the germline J gene. The V and J genes are TRBV15 and TRBJ2-7; TRBD2 matches 8 bases. The length of the CDR3 is 14 residues. The V and J ends lost 5 bases and 2 bases, in that order; junction bases with no gene match: 5. The germline V gene encodes CDR1 SGHND and CDR2 FRSKSL. The CDR3 sequence is CASSPDWGPYEQYF. The CDR3 bases that were read are TGTGCCAGCAGTCCAGACTGGGGCCCCTATGAACAGTAC.

Concerning this clone: Gene names follow the mouse nomenclature. The read halts 1 residue ahead of the CDR3 end, with the missing end drawn from the germline J gene. The chain couples TRBV23 to TRBJ1-3; TRBD1, the table's D call, lacks a check against the DNA. The CDR3 contains 16 residues. CDR1 is KGHTA, CDR2 FQNQQP, per germline. The CDR3 region is CSSSQGQGNSGNTLYF. The DNA read from the CDR3 is TGCTCCAGCAGTCAAGGACAGGGGAATTCTGGAAATACGCTCTAT. The variable domain in full, completed from reference TRBV23 and TRBJ1-3, reads DAAVTQKPRYLIKMKGQEAEMKCIPEKGHTAVFWYQQKQSKELKFLIYFQNQQPLDQIDMVKERFSAVCPSSSLCSLGIRTCEAEDSALYLCSSSQGQGNSGNTLYFGEGSRLIVV.